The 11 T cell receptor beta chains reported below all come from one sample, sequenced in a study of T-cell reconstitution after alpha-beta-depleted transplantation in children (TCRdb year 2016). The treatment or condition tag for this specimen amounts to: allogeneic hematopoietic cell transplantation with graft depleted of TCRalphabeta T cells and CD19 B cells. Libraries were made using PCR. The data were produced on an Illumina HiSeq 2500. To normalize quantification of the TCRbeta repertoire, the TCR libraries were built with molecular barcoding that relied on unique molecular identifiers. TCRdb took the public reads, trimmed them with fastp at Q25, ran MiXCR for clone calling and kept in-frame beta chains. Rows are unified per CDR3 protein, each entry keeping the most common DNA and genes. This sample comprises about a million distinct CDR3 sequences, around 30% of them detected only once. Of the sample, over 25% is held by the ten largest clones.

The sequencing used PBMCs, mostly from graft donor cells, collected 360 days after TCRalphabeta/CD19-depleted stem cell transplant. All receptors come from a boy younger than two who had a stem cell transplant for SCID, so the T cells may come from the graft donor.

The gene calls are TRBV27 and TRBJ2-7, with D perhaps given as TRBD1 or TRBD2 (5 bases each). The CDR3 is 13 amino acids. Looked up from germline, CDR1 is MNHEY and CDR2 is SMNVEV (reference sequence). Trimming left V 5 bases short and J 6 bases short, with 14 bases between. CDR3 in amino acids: CASSTGLGLEQYF. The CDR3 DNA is TGTGCCAGCAGTACGGGGCTAGGACTCGAGCAGTACTTC.

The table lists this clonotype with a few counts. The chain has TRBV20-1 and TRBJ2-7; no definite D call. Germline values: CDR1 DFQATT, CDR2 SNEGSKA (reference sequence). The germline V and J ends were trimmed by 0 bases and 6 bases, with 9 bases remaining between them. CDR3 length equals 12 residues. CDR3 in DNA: TGCAGTGCTAGAGATCTGATAGGCGAGCAGTACTTC. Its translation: CSARDLIGEQYF.

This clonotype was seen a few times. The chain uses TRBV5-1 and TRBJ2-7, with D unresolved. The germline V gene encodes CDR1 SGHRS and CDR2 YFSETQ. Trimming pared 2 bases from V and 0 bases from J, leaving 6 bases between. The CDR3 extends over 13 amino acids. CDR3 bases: TGCGCCAGCAGCTTTGAAAGCTCCTACGAGCAGTACTTC. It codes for CASSFESSYEQYF.

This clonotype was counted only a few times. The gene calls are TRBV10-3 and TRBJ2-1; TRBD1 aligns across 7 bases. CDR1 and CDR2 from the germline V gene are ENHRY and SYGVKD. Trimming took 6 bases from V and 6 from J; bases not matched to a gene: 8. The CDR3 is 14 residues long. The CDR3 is CAIRGQQLGNEQFF. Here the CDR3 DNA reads TGTGCCATCAGGGGACAGCAGCTCGGCAATGAGCAGTTCTTC.

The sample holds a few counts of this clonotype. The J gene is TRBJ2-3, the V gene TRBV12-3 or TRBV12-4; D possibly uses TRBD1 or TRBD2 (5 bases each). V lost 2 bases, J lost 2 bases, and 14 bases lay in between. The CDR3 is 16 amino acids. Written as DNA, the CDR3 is TGTGCCAGCAGTTTAAGGCTGAGGGGCTTCACAGATACGCAGTATTTT. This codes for CASSLRLRGFTDTQYF.

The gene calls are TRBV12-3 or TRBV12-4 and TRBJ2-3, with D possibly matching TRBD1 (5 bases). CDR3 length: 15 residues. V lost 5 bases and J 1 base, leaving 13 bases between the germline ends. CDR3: CASSPRRGGTDTQYF. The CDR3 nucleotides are TGTGCCAGCAGTCCCAGAAGGGGCGGCACAGATACGCAGTATTTT.

CDR3: CASSYIWTGRTQYF. The CDR3 region has the DNA TGTGCCAGCAGCTACATTTGGACAGGGAGGACCCAGTACTTC. The chain joins TRBV5-6 to TRBJ2-5, with TRBD1 matching over 8 bases. Germline values: CDR1 SGHDT, CDR2 YYEEEE. This CDR3 comprises 14 residues. V lost 3 bases to trimming and J lost 7 bases; unmatched junction nucleotides: 8.

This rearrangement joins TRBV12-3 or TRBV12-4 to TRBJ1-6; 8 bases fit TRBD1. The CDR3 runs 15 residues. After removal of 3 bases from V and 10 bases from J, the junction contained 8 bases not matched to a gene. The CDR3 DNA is TGTGCCAGCAGTTTTGGGACCAGGGGGCGGTCACCCCTCCACTTT. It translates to CASSFGTRGRSPLHF.

CDR3: CASSAGQITYEQYV. Written as DNA, the CDR3 is TGTGCCAGCAGCGCTGGACAGATTACCTACGAGCAGTACGTC. This chain links TRBV5-6 with TRBJ2-7; the D gene is possibly TRBD1 (6 bases). Trimming cost V 4 bases and J 2 bases, with 13 bases left between them. Per the germline V gene, CDR1 is SGHDT and CDR2 is YYEEEE. This CDR3 comprises 14 residues.

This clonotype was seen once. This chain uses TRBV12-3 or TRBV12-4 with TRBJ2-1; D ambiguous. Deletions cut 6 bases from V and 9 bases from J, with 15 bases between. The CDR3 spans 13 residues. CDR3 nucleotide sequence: TGTGCCAGCAGCCCCCGGCCGTTTAGTGAGCAGTTCTTC. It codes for CASSPRPFSEQFF.

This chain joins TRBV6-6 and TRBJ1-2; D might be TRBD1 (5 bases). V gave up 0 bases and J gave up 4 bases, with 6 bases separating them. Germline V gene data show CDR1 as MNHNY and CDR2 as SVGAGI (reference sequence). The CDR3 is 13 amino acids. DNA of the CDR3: TGTGCCAGCAGTTACTCGGGACTCTATGGCTACACCTTC. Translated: CASSYSGLYGYTF.